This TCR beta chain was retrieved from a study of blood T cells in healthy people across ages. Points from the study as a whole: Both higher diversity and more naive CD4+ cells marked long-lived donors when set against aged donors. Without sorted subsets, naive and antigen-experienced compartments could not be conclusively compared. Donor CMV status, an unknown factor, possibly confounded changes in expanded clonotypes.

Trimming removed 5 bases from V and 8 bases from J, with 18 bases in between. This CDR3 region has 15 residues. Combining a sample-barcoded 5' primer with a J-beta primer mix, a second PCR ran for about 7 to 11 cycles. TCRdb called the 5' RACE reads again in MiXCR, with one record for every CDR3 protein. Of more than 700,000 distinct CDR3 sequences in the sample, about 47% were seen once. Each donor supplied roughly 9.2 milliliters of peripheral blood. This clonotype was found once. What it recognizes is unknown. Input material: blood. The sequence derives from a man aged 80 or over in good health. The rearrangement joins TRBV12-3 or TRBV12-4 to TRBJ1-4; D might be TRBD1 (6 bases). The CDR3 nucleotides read TGTGCCAGCAGTGGGTCTGGGGGGGCACGAGAAAAACTGTTTTTT. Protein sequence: CASSGSGGAREKLFF.